This T cell receptor (beta chain) was sequenced in a study of CD4+ T cells in melanoma. Overall study findings and caveats: In melanoma, neoantigen-specific CD4+ T cells reportedly differed in differentiation state. CD8+ T cell, macrophage and B cell function reportedly correlated with neoantigen-specific CD4+ T cells.

This CDR3 is built from 13 residues. Germline V gene data show CDR1 as MGHRA and CDR2 as YSYEKL. V was cut by 5 bases and J by 5 bases, with 12 bases left in between. Measured with immunoSEQ multiplex PCR; TCRdb has only the in-frame clones, and not every one. The sample records 110,000 to 150,000 clones, around 90% being singletons. Concerning this clone: The antigen is undetermined.

The V and J genes are TRBV4-1 and TRBJ2-5; D tentatively reads TRBD1 or TRBD2 (5 bases each). The sequence was collected from a human donor with melanoma. DNA of the CDR3: TGCGCCAGCAGCACCGGGACCGAGGAGACCCAGTACTTC. This codes for CASSTGTEETQYF.